These T cell receptor beta chains were read from a single sample in a study of cytomegalovirus exposure and HLA in healthy donors. The repertoire was sequenced with immunoSEQ multiplex PCR; TCRdb's copy has only in-frame clones and lacks some. The repertoire holds about 160,000 clones, around 86% seen once, with approximately 4% in the top ten. Sequencing was carried out using PBMCs. The receptor source for this set is a man in his forties or fifties in good health and CMV-seropositive. CDR3s include the opening cysteine and the closing phenylalanine or tryptophan. The order of the fields is CDR3 length, V gene, D gene, J gene, clone size, CDR3 DNA, CDR3 protein. D genes are given only for firm matches. Where a row states a size, it is once, few, many or the class of an expanded clone; other rows omit it.

len: 16
v_gene: TRBV7-9
d_gene: .
j_gene: TRBJ1-1
abundance: .
CDR3nt: TGTGCCAGCAGCTTTCCCGGGACACCCTCAGTGACTGAAGCTTTCTTT
CDR3aa: CASSFPGTPSVTEAFF

len: 14
v_gene: TRBV6-5
d_gene: TRBD1
j_gene: TRBJ1-1
abundance: .
CDR3nt: TGTGCCAGCGGGCGCCGGGACAGGGGGACTGAAGCTTTCTTT
CDR3aa: CASGRRDRGTEAFF

len: 13
v_gene: TRBV6-4
d_gene: .
j_gene: TRBJ2-1
abundance: .
CDR3nt: TGTGCCAGCAGTGACTCAGAAGAGAATGAGCAGTTCTTC
CDR3aa: CASSDSEENEQFF

len: 15
v_gene: TRBV5-1
d_gene: TRBD2
j_gene: TRBJ2-2
abundance: .
CDR3nt: TGCGCCAGCACCGGGACTAGCGATAACACCGGGGAGCTGTTTTTT
CDR3aa: CASTGTSDNTGELFF

len: 16
v_gene: TRBV28
d_gene: TRBD1
j_gene: TRBJ1-5
abundance: .
CDR3nt: TGTGCCAGCAGTCATCTTACAAGGGACAGGGATCAGCCCCAGCATTTT
CDR3aa: CASSHLTRDRDQPQHF

len: 14
v_gene: TRBV6-5
d_gene: TRBD2
j_gene: TRBJ2-5
abundance: .
CDR3nt: TGTGCCAGCAGTTACTCAGCGGGACAAGAGACCCAGTACTTC
CDR3aa: CASSYSAGQETQYF

len: 18
v_gene: TRBV14
d_gene: .
j_gene: TRBJ1-3
abundance: .
CDR3nt: TGTGCCAGCAGCCCCAGATCCCCGGGACACATCTCTGGAAACACCATATATTTT
CDR3aa: CASSPRSPGHISGNTIYF

len: 12
v_gene: TRBV21-1
d_gene: .
j_gene: TRBJ2-5
abundance: .
CDR3nt: TGTGCCAGCCTGAGACAGGCTGAGACCCAGTACTTC
CDR3aa: CASLRQAETQYF

len: 16
v_gene: TRBV19
d_gene: TRBD1
j_gene: TRBJ2-2
abundance: .
CDR3nt: TGTGCCAGTACCCCCGCGCAGGGGGCGATTAATGGGGAGCTGTTTTTT
CDR3aa: CASTPAQGAINGELFF

len: 12
v_gene: TRBV6-5
d_gene: .
j_gene: TRBJ2-3
abundance: .
CDR3nt: TGTGCCAGCAGGGCCTTTTCGGATACGCAGTATTTT
CDR3aa: CASRAFSDTQYF

len: 13
v_gene: TRBV28
d_gene: TRBD1
j_gene: TRBJ2-5
abundance: once
CDR3nt: TGTGCCAGCAGTCGGGACAGCCAAGAGACCCAGTACTTC
CDR3aa: CASSRDSQETQYF

len: 14
v_gene: TRBV12-5
d_gene: TRBD1
j_gene: TRBJ1-2
abundance: .
CDR3nt: TGTGCTAGTGGTTTGGGACAGGGCCTTAATGGCTACACCTTC
CDR3aa: CASGLGQGLNGYTF

len: 18
v_gene: TRBV5-4
d_gene: TRBD2
j_gene: TRBJ2-3
abundance: .
CDR3nt: TGTGCCAGCAGCTTGGAGGGACTAGCGGGAGGGCCTACAGATACGCAGTATTTT
CDR3aa: CASSLEGLAGGPTDTQYF

len: 15
v_gene: TRBV4-1
d_gene: .
j_gene: TRBJ1-1
abundance: once
CDR3nt: TGCGCCAGCAGCCCAGGACAGACCTCAGGGACTGAAGCTTTCTTT
CDR3aa: CASSPGQTSGTEAFF

len: 11
v_gene: TRBV18
d_gene: .
j_gene: TRBJ2-7
abundance: .
CDR3nt: TGTGCCAGCTCACTAGACTACGAGCAGTACTTC
CDR3aa: CASSLDYEQYF